The 28 T cell receptor beta chains listed next were all sequenced from one sample in a study of T cells in Graves' hyperthyroidism and ophthalmopathy. RNA transcripts served as the template for amplifying TCR beta CDR3 regions. HTBI primers were the set used in a first-round RT-PCR of the TCR CDR3. TCRdb re-analysed the multiplex PCR reads in MiXCR, keeping a single row per CDR3 protein. The sample has 700,000 or so distinct CDR3 sequences, about 16% seen once. Sequencing was carried out using blood. These receptor sequences come from a man between 18 and 35 years old with Graves' hyperthyroidism.

The rearrangement uses TRBV2 and TRBJ2-6, with D hard to call. The length of the CDR3 is 15 residues. Germline V lookup: CDR1 SNHLY, CDR2 FYNNEI. V was pared by 3 bases and J by 2 bases, with 8 bases between. The CDR3 reads CASSDPRAGANVLTF. CDR3 nucleotides: TGTGCCAGCAGTGACCCTCGAGCTGGGGCCAACGTCCTGACTTTC.

The chain couples TRBV7-2 to TRBJ2-4; D gene ambiguous. Germline V gene lookup returns CDR1 SGHTA and CDR2 FQGNSA. There are 14 residues in the CDR3. V gave up 5 bases and J gave up 4 bases, with 12 bases separating them. CDR3 protein: CASSPPNIKNIQYF. In nucleotides, the CDR3 is TGTGCCAGCAGCCCGCCAAATATAAAAAACATTCAGTACTTC.

The rearrangement uses TRBV9 and TRBJ1-1; D possibly corresponds to TRBD1 (5 bases). The CDR3 totals 14 residues. V dropped 0 bases and J dropped 6 bases, with 12 bases sitting between them. Germline CDR1 SGDLS, CDR2 YYNGEE. Here the CDR3 reads CASSVEGQGPEAFF. CDR3 sequence (DNA): TGTGCCAGCAGCGTAGAGGGGCAGGGCCCTGAAGCTTTCTTT.

V usage is TRBV7-2 and J usage is TRBJ2-1, with TRBD1 identical over 11 bases. V shed 0 bases and J 8 bases; nucleotides not matched to a gene: 6. CDR1 and CDR2 from the germline V gene are SGHTA and FQGNSA. The CDR3 contains 16 residues. CDR3: CASSLAGGQGAYEQFF. The CDR3 DNA is TGTGCCAGCAGCTTAGCGGGCGGACAGGGGGCCTATGAGCAGTTCTTC. Based on the CDR3 plus reference TRBV7-2 and TRBJ2-1, the full variable domain is GAGVSQSPSNKVTEKGKDVELRCDPISGHTALYWYRQSLGQGLEFLIYFQGNSAPDKSGLPSDRFSAERTGGSVSTLTIQRTQQEDSAVYLCASSLAGGQGAYEQFFGPGTRLTVL.

This CDR3 reads CASSLRGFNEKLFF. The CDR3 bases are TGTGCCAGCAGTTTGCGGGGGTTTAATGAAAAACTGTTTTTT. The rearrangement uses TRBV28 and TRBJ1-4; D may be TRBD1 (5 bases). The CDR3 runs 14 residues. Germline V gene lookup returns CDR1 MDHEN and CDR2 SYDVKM. V lost 3 bases, J lost 4 bases, and 9 bases lay in between.

The chain is built from TRBV20-1 and TRBJ2-5, with D tentatively TRBD2 (5 bases). CDR3 length equals 14 residues. CDR1 is DFQATT and CDR2 is SNEGSKA in the germline V gene (reference sequence). With 6 bases removed from V and 5 bases from J, the gap between germline ends came to 19 bases. Here the CDR3 reads CSAARRGSWETQYF. The CDR3 DNA is TGCAGTGCCGCCCGACGGGGATCGTGGGAGACCCAGTACTTC.

V usage is TRBV7-2 and J usage is TRBJ2-1, with TRBD1 matching over 7 bases. The germline CDR1 and CDR2 sequences are SGHTA and FQGNSA. This CDR3 contains 20 residues. V gave up 5 bases and J gave up 0 bases; unmatched junction bases: 19. Written as DNA, the CDR3 is TGTGCCAGCAGCGTCAGACAGGGATATTTCGGGACCGACTCCTACAATGAGCAGTTCTTC. Its protein is CASSVRQGYFGTDSYNEQFF.

This clonotype was seen many times. In DNA form, the CDR3 reads TGTGCCAGCGGGTCAGATAGCAATCAGCCCCAGCATTTT. Translation gives CASGSDSNQPQHF. The rearrangement uses TRBV6-1 and TRBJ1-5; D is uncertain. This CDR3 has 13 amino acids. V lost 8 bases and J 0 bases, leaving 8 bases between the germline ends. Germline V gene sequence: CDR1 MNHNS, CDR2 SASEGT.

This clonotype was counted ten times or more. J is TRBJ2-3 and V is TRBV20-1; 7 positions match TRBD2. V lost 6 bases, J lost 4 bases, and 10 bases stayed unmatched. CDR1 and CDR2 from the germline V gene are DFQATT and SNEGSKA (reference sequence). The CDR3 consists of 14 residues. CDR3 amino acids: CSALERGPPDTQYF. The DNA of the CDR3 is TGCAGTGCCCTGGAGCGGGGTCCTCCAGATACGCAGTATTTT.

The J gene is TRBJ2-5, the V gene TRBV7-3; tentatively, D is TRBD1 or TRBD2 (5 bases each). CDR1 and CDR2 (germline): SGHTA, FQGTGA. V lost 4 bases, J lost 7 bases, and 13 bases lay in between. The CDR3 covers 13 residues. Written as DNA, the CDR3 is TGTGCCAGCAGCTCGGGACCTACAGGGACCCAGTACTTC. Protein sequence: CASSSGPTGTQYF.

This clonotype was seen many times. This chain connects TRBV28 to TRBJ1-1, with 8 bases matching TRBD1. The J segment lost 5 bases and the V segment lost 2 bases, leaving 4 bases of the junction unmatched. Germline assignment: CDR1 MDHEN and CDR2 SYDVKM. The CDR3 totals 14 residues. This CDR3 is CASSLQGARTEAFF. CDR3 coding DNA: TGTGCCAGCAGTTTACAGGGGGCGCGGACTGAAGCTTTCTTT.

This clonotype was counted at least ten times. The chain joins TRBV6-6 to TRBJ2-1; 11 bases line up with TRBD2. Germline V gene data show CDR1 as MNHNY and CDR2 as SVGAGI (reference sequence). With 2 bases clipped from V and 8 bases from J, the junction kept 8 bases outside the gene matches. This CDR3 region has 16 residues. CDR3 in amino acids: CASSYPIAGGPDEQFF. DNA of the CDR3: TGTGCCAGCAGTTACCCAATAGCGGGAGGGCCCGATGAGCAGTTCTTC.

The table lists this clonotype with many counts. The chain uses TRBV27 and TRBJ2-4; D not certain. V shed 4 bases and J shed 2 bases, with 12 bases lying between them. In germline, CDR1 is MNHEY, CDR2 SMNVEV (reference sequence). The CDR3 length is 15 residues. CDR3 coding DNA: TGTGCCAGCAGTTACACGAGTGGGACCAAAAACATTCAGTACTTC. Its translation is CASSYTSGTKNIQYF.

A few counts support this clonotype. The gene calls are TRBV5-1 and TRBJ1-1, with D uncertain. In germline, CDR1 is SGHRS, CDR2 YFSETQ. Trimming removed 0 bases at V and 4 bases at J, with 7 bases between. The CDR3 covers 13 residues. The CDR3 DNA reads as TGCGCCAGCAGCTTGGGGGAATCCACTGAAGCTTTCTTT. Residues: CASSLGESTEAFF.

The table lists this clonotype with many counts. This rearrangement joins TRBV20-1 to TRBJ2-3; tentatively, D is TRBD1 (5 bases). Germline values: CDR1 DFQATT, CDR2 SNEGSKA (reference sequence). The CDR3 covers 10 residues. The CDR3 protein is CTPHRDTQYF. Here the CDR3 DNA reads TGCACTCCGCACAGGGATACGCAGTATTTT.

This clonotype was observed at least ten times. The genes are TRBV5-1 and TRBJ1-1, with 8 positions matching TRBD1. The CDR3 runs 15 residues. Germline V gene sequence: CDR1 SGHRS, CDR2 YFSETQ. V dropped 4 bases and J dropped 4; count of bases not matched to a gene: 9. This CDR3 is CASSPRQGPRTEAFF. The CDR3 region has the DNA TGCGCCAGCAGCCCCCGACAGGGGCCGCGCACTGAAGCTTTCTTT.

The table lists this clonotype with many counts. The chain is built from TRBV27 and TRBJ2-2; 7 bases map to TRBD2. The CDR3 loop spans 14 amino acids. Germline values: CDR1 MNHEY, CDR2 SMNVEV (reference sequence). Trimming at V came to 5 bases and at J to 5 bases, leaving 5 bases not matched to a gene. The CDR3 DNA reads as TGTGCCAGCAGTCGGCTAGCGGTGACCGGGGAGCTGTTTTTT. Amino acid sequence: CASSRLAVTGELFF.

The chain couples TRBV2 to TRBJ1-2; 7 bases match TRBD1. This CDR3 is built from 13 residues. The V and J ends lost 9 bases and 3 bases, in that order; junction bases with no gene match: 7. The germline V gene encodes CDR1 SNHLY and CDR2 FYNNEI. CDR3 residues: CARGPGQDYGYTF. The CDR3 DNA reads as TGTGCCAGAGGACCCGGACAGGACTATGGCTACACCTTC. The full variable domain, in which reference TRBV2 and TRBJ1-2 provide the parts outside the CDR3, is EPEVTQTPSHQVTQMGQEVILRCVPISNHLYFYWYRQILGQKVEFLVSFYNNEISEKSEIFDDQFSVERPDGSNFTLKIRSTKLEDSAMYFCARGPGQDYGYTFGSGTRLTVV.

As concerns this clonotype: A much larger clone is a single base away; this may be a read error. The chain is built from TRBV29-1 and TRBJ2-5; no clear D. Germline CDR1 SQVTM, CDR2 ANQGSEA. The CDR3 length is 12 residues. DNA of the CDR3: TGCAGCGTAGGGTCCAAGCCAGAGGCCCAGTACTTC. Its protein product is CSVGSKPEAQYF.

This clonotype has just a few counts. The junction does not match germline at one end; this may be a read error. The chain employs TRBV25-1 and TRBJ2-3; 8 nucleotides match TRBD2. The CDR3 runs to 18 residues. In germline, CDR1 is MGHDK, CDR2 SYGVNS. This CDR3 is CASSEFVGGRQSTDTRYF. As DNA, the CDR3 is TGTGCCAGCAGTGAATTTGTAGGCGGGAGGCAGAGCACAGATACGCGGTATTTT.

This sequence joins TRBV7-8 and TRBJ1-2; 8 bases map to TRBD1. Germline CDR1 SGHVS, CDR2 FQNEAQ. J gave up 8 bases and V 4 bases, and 9 bases lay outside the gene matches. The length of the CDR3 is 14 residues. The chain's CDR3 is CASSSGQGLMGYTF. In nucleotides, the CDR3 is TGTGCCAGCAGCTCAGGACAGGGACTTATGGGCTACACCTTC.

This rearrangement joins TRBV20-1 to TRBJ2-7, with 7 bases matching TRBD1. The CDR3 runs 15 residues. Trimming at V came to 1 base and at J to 2 bases, leaving 8 bases not matched to a gene. Germline lookup yields CDR1 DFQATT and CDR2 SNEGSKA (reference sequence). CDR3 amino acids: CSARGRGRGTYEQYF. The CDR3 DNA reads TGCAGTGCTAGAGGACGGGGCAGGGGGACCTACGAGCAGTACTTC.

This clonotype occurred a few times. A junction end diverges from the germline sequence, so it may reflect a read error. The V gene is TRBV19, the J gene TRBJ1-2; no clear D gene. The CDR3 contains 14 residues. The germline V gene has CDR1 LNHDA and CDR2 SQIVND (reference sequence). This CDR3 reads CASGIEAGLRGYTF. The CDR3 coding sequence is TGTGCCAGTGGTATAGAGGCAGGTTTGAGGGGCTACACCTTC. Together with reference TRBV19 and TRBJ1-2, the CDR3 gives the full variable domain: DGGITQSPKYLFRKEGQNVTLSCEQNLNHDAMYWYRQDPGQGLRLIYYSQIVNDFQKGDIAEGYSVSREKKESFPLTVTSAQKNPTAFYLCASGIEAGLRGYTFGSGTRLTVV.

This clonotype was seen only a few times. The chain carries TRBV20-1 and TRBJ1-5, with D perhaps TRBD1 (5 bases). Trimming left V 6 bases short and J 6 bases short, with 15 bases between. CDR1 is DFQATT, CDR2 SNEGSKA, per germline (reference sequence). This CDR3 has 13 residues. The CDR3 loop is CSAGKTGGQPQHF. CDR3 in DNA: TGCAGTGCGGGAAAGACGGGGGGTCAGCCCCAGCATTTT.

The rearrangement links TRBV18 to TRBJ2-7, with 7 bases that match TRBD1. The germline CDR1 and CDR2 sequences are KGHSH and LQKENI. The CDR3 consists of 15 residues. The V segment lost 0 bases and the J segment 3 bases; nucleotides outside the gene matches: 5. The CDR3 DNA reads TGTGCCAGCTCACCACCCGGGACAGTTTTCTACGAGCAGTACTTC. Translating it yields CASSPPGTVFYEQYF.

This clonotype was recorded at least ten times. J is TRBJ2-3 and V is TRBV5-1, with TRBD2 as a possible D gene (5 bases). The CDR3 totals 16 residues. Deletions cut 1 base from V and 3 bases from J, with 15 bases between. Germline CDR1 is SGHRS and CDR2 is YFSETQ. Here the CDR3 DNA reads TGCGCCAGCAGCTTGAAGCGGCCATCCAGTACAGATACGCAGTATTTT. This codes for CASSLKRPSSTDTQYF.

This clonotype showed up many times. V gene TRBV11-3 combines with J gene TRBJ2-7; 11 bases are a match to TRBD2. J gave up 6 bases and V 1 base, and 2 bases lay outside the gene matches. Per the germline V gene, CDR1 is SGHNT and CDR2 is YENEEA. There are 14 residues in the CDR3. CDR3 sequence: CASSLVLAGAEQYF. The CDR3 DNA follows: TGTGCCAGCAGCTTAGTACTAGCGGGAGCCGAGCAGTACTTC.

This clonotype was seen a few times. The CDR3 reads CASSLGGSGPSYEQYF. The CDR3 DNA is TGTGCCAGCAGTTTAGGAGGTAGCGGGCCCTCCTACGAGCAGTACTTC. The chain links TRBV12-3 or TRBV12-4 to TRBJ2-7; 7 bases line up with TRBD2. The CDR3 runs 16 residues. V was pared by 1 base and J by 0 bases, with 6 bases of the junction left unmatched.